What follows is one T cell receptor beta chain and its context. TCRdb re-called the RT-PCR reads with MiXCR, one entry per CDR3 protein. The sample has some 540,000 distinct CDR3 sequences, under 30% seen once. Trimming removed 3 bases from V and 7 bases from J, with 10 bases in between. The germline CDR1 and CDR2 sequences are SNHLY and FYNNEI. The CDR3 runs 13 residues. The data originate from a study of response to subunit inactivated influenza vaccine. The sample was also reused in another study, on T cells expressing NK-cell markers. Turning to that study: Template switching by 5'RACE with UMIs generated the TCR beta cDNA. The authors sequenced eight donors, of whom seven were HCMV-seropositive and one was seronegative. Several experiments confined sorting to alpha-beta TCR T cells with an anti-gamma-delta TCR antibody. These clonotypes also led the CD3+CD56-NKG2C+ fraction in a few donors.

The source of this sequence is a man in his fifties or sixties who received an inactivated influenza vaccine. The chain combines TRBV2 with TRBJ1-5; a weak D match, TRBD1 (6 bases). The source material was CD4+ T cells sorted from PBMCs, sampled approximately 13 days after vaccination. CDR3 nucleotides: TGTGCCAGCAGTGACACAGGGACGCAGCCCCAGCATTTT. Its protein product is CASSDTGTQPQHF.